This TCR beta chain was profiled in a study of tumor-infiltrating lymphocytes in localized non-small cell lung cancer (TCRdb year 2021). Some background on the complete study: The cohort covered several histologies, both smokers and never-smokers, and patients whose samples were collected after neoadjuvant chemotherapy. Resected tumor tissue and uninvolved lung tissue described as non-adjacent to the tumor were contributed by each patient, with both tissues obtained from the same patient. Flow cytometry, multiplex immunofluorescence, RNA-seq, exome sequencing and proteomics were applied to the same patients as TCR sequencing, which was one of several integrated assays. The overall ICON cohort was composed of around 150 surgical patients with localized non-small cell lung cancer whose tumors were resected. A total of over 45 patients were included in the paired tumor versus uninvolved lung comparison of immunoSEQ T-cell fraction. The study at large found these results: Since assay coverage differed from patient to patient depending on how much tissue was available, TCR sequencing was done for only a subset of the cohort. In line with immunofluorescence CD3 counts, TCRbeta sequencing supported higher T cell infiltration in tumors compared with uninvolved lung tissue. Because different pieces of the same tissue were used for different assays, technical variation could not be separated from intratumor heterogeneity. The TCR-derived T-cell fraction showed no difference between the flow cytometry-defined immunotypes IM1 (good prognosis) and IM2 (poor prognosis).

On this clone itself: Its target antigen remains unknown. The sample holds no much larger clone one base away, and base qualities are not on file.

The T-cell fraction in tumor and uninvolved lung tissue was obtained from TCR sequencing using the immunoSEQ assay. In the paper's pipeline: For survival analysis, patients were divided into high (upper tertile) and low (lower two tertiles) T-cell fraction groups, which were compared by log-rank test. A signed-rank test was used to test paired tumor versus uninvolved lung differences in T-cell fraction. TCRdb retrieved this table from immuneACCESS and kept in-frame rearrangements only. Not all clones are present; in checked studies, unresolved V genes account for under half, and no reason is known for the remainder. V and J calls and clone size are copied from that table; D and trimming were computed from the DNA. The sample profile shows fewer than 20,000 clones; about 84% of them were found once. Of the sample, 10% is held by the ten largest clones. Patient enrollment in ICON started in 2016, and the final patient was enrolled in late 2018. In a subcohort of approximately 78 patients, fresh tumor and matched uninvolved tissue were collected for in-depth immune analyses, with TCR sequencing among those analyses. TCR sequencing was performed on DNA isolated from bulk tissue, without cell sorting.

At the junction V is shortened by 4 bases and J by 5 bases, with 8 bases in between. Taken from the germline V gene (reference sequence), the CDR1 and CDR2 loops are SEHNR and FQNEAQ. The CDR3 holds 12 amino acids from the cysteine to the phenylalanine. Only the CDR3 region is kept as DNA, spanning 36 bases read in frame from base 1. The receptor was derived from a human donor with non-small cell lung cancer. The receptor chain draws on TRBV7-9 and TRBJ1-2, with TRBD1 tentatively as D gene (6 bases match). Sequencing used uninvolved lung tissue not adjacent to the tumor. The CDR3 protein is CASSSGAYGYTF. The nucleotide sequence is given as TGTGCCAGCAGCTCGGGGGCTTATGGCTACACCTTC.